The text below deals with one T cell receptor beta chain. This sample stems from a study of blood T cell repertoires in COVID-19. Study-level information: PBMCs, B-cell-depleted T cells, or T cells were the source of the cDNA or gDNA that made up the material.

In terms of age and location, participants ranged from about 18 to 89 years and lived in about two dozen US areas. Cohorts were based on clinical histories the participants reported. The CDR3 runs 16 residues. V gave up 1 base and J gave up 3 bases; unmatched junction bases: 6. Looked up from germline, CDR1 is SGDLS and CDR2 is YYNGEE. How the authors handled the data: Reference gene primer amplification gave estimated nucleated cell counts. Profiled with immunoSEQ multiplex PCR; TCRdb holds only in-frame clones, not every one. V and J calls and clone size are as listed in that table; D and trimming were resolved from the DNA. The profile shows about 140,000 clones, 84% of them singletons.

The specimen was PBMCs or T cells enriched from blood (not recorded which). The clonotype was recovered from a middle-aged man with acute COVID-19. The chain is built from TRBV9 and TRBJ2-1; 8 nucleotides line up with TRBD2. The CDR3 coding sequence is TGTGCCAGCAGCGTAAGCGGGGGCCTGGTCTACAATGAGCAGTTCTTC. Translated: CASSVSGGLVYNEQFF.